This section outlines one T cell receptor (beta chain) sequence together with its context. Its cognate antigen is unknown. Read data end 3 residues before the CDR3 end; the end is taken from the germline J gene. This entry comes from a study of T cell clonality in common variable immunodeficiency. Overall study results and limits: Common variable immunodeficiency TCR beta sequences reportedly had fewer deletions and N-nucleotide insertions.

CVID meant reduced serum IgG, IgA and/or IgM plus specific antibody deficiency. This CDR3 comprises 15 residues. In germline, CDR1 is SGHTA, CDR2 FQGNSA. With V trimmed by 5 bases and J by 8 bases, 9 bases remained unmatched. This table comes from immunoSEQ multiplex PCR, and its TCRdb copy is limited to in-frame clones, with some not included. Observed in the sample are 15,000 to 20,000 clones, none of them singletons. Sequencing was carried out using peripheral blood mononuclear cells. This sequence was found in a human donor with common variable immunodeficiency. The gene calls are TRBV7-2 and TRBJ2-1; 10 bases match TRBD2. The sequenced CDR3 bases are TGTGCCAGCAGCCAGGCTAGCGGGAGAACTGATGAG. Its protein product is CASSQASGRTDE. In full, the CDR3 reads CASSQASGRTDEQFF.